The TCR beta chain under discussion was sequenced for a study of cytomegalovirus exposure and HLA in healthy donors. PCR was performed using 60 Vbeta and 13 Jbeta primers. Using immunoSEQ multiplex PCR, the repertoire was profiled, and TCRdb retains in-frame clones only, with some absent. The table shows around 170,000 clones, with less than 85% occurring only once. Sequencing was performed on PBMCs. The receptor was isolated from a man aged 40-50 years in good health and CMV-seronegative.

CDR3 sequence reads: CASSIGGGRRDQYF. The CDR3 nucleotides read TGTGCCAGTAGTATAGGGGGGGGCAGGCGGGACCAGTACTTC. The chain joins TRBV19 to TRBJ2-5; a possible D gene is TRBD2 (7 bases). The V end was cut by 1 base, the J end by 10 bases, with 16 bases between. CDR3 length: 14 residues. CDR1 is LNHDA and CDR2 is SQIVND in the germline V gene (reference sequence).